One sample yielded the 14 T cell receptor beta chains listed below, sequenced in a study of post-analysis software for immune sequencing data. Unique molecular identifiers were built into the TCR beta cDNA libraries. Each CDR3 protein gets one entry after TCRdb re-called the PCR reads with MiXCR. The data contain roughly 600,000 distinct CDR3 sequences, about 40% of them singletons. Their antigen targets remain unknown. Study-level findings and limits: With TRBV5-6, TRBV5-1 and TRBV20-1 included, about five TRBV segments were more frequent in patients than in controls.

The sample was blood. All receptors derive from a girl under 18 with multiple sclerosis.

The chain uses TRBV12-3 or TRBV12-4 and TRBJ2-1, with D perhaps TRBD2 (5 bases). Trimming cost V 3 bases and J 8 bases, with 11 bases left between them. The length of the CDR3 is 13 residues. The DNA of the CDR3 is TGTGCCAGCAGTTTCAGCGGTGAAGATGAGCAGTTCTTC. Its translation: CASSFSGEDEQFF.

This clonotype has just a few counts. The genes are TRBV20-1 and TRBJ1-2; 8 nucleotides agree with TRBD1. Looked up from germline, CDR1 is DFQATT and CDR2 is SNEGSKA (reference sequence). This CDR3 spans 13 amino acids. V gave up 4 bases and J gave up 5 bases; unmatched junction bases: 6. The CDR3 DNA is TGCAGTGCTACCCGGACAGGGTGGTATGGCTACACCTTC. Protein sequence: CSATRTGWYGYTF.

This sequence joins TRBV9 and TRBJ2-1; TRBD2 matches at 12 bases. Germline loops: CDR1 SGDLS, CDR2 YYNGEE. With 0 bases clipped from V and 2 bases from J, the junction kept 3 bases outside the gene matches. This CDR3 comprises 17 residues. In nucleotides, the CDR3 is TGTGCCAGCAGCGTAGGGCCTAGCGGGGGGGCCTACAATGAGCAGTTCTTC. Translating gives CASSVGPSGGAYNEQFF. The entire variable domain, with the rest obtained from reference TRBV9 and TRBJ2-1, is as follows: DSGVTQTPKHLITATGQRVTLRCSPRSGDLSVYWYQQSLDQGLQFLIQYYNGEERAKGNILERFSAQQFPDLHSELNLSSLELGDSALYFCASSVGPSGGAYNEQFFGPGTRLTVL.

The CDR3 sequence: CASSLVYRASYEQYF. The CDR3 DNA sequence: TGCGCCAGCAGCTTGGTTTACAGGGCCTCCTACGAGCAGTACTTC. J is TRBJ2-7 and V is TRBV5-1, with a tentative D call TRBD1 (6 bases). Trimming left V 0 bases short and J 0 bases short, with 10 bases between. In germline, CDR1 is SGHRS, CDR2 YFSETQ. This CDR3 is built from 15 residues.

The chain links TRBV29-1 to TRBJ1-2; the match to TRBD1 covers 7 bases. The CDR3 is made up of 13 amino acids. Germline V gives CDR1 SQVTM, CDR2 ANQGSEA. After removal of 2 bases from V and 2 bases from J, the junction contained 2 bases not matched to a gene. CDR3 in amino acids: CSVEKQGNYGYTF. The CDR3 DNA reads as TGCAGCGTTGAAAAACAGGGGAACTATGGCTACACCTTC.

The table lists this clonotype with a count of one. The chain recombines TRBV24-1 with TRBJ1-2; 7 positions agree with TRBD1. The CDR3 is 15 amino acids. Germline-derived CDR1 and CDR2 are KGHDR and SFDVKD. V shed 1 base and J 4 bases; nucleotides not matched to a gene: 5. CDR3 DNA: TGTGCCACCAGTGATTTTGGACAGGTCCCCTATGGCTACACCTTC. It translates to CATSDFGQVPYGYTF.

V gene TRBV7-9 combines with J gene TRBJ2-5; D is undetermined. There are 14 residues in the CDR3. Germline V gene sequence: CDR1 SEHNR, CDR2 FQNEAQ (reference sequence). V dropped 0 bases and J dropped 5 bases, with 10 bases sitting between them. The CDR3 nucleotides read TGTGCCAGCAGCTTAGCGGTAATAGGGGAGACCCAGTACTTC. Residues: CASSLAVIGETQYF. The variable domain in full, completed from reference TRBV7-9 and TRBJ2-5, reads DTGVSQNPRHKITKRGQNVTFRCDPISEHNRLYWYRQTLGQGPEFLTYFQNEAQLEKSRLLSDRFSAERPKGSFSTLEIQRTEQGDSAMYLCASSLAVIGETQYFGPGTRLLVL.

The chain has TRBV12-3 or TRBV12-4 and TRBJ1-1; D is unresolved. The CDR3 is 13 amino acids. Trimming took 5 bases from V and 1 from J, leaving 8 bases between them. This CDR3 is CASSLGWNTEAFF. The CDR3, as DNA: TGTGCCAGCAGTCTAGGTTGGAACACTGAAGCTTTCTTT.

This clonotype was seen a few times. The chain carries TRBV27 and TRBJ1-5, with unresolved D. The CDR3 is made up of 12 amino acids. Germline V gene data show CDR1 as MNHEY and CDR2 as SMNVEV (reference sequence). Trimming pared 6 bases from V and 6 bases from J, leaving 9 bases between. In DNA, the CDR3 is TGTGCCAGCAGCTCCGTCGCTCAGCCCCAGCATTTT. It translates to CASSSVAQPQHF.

V gene TRBV7-2 combines with J gene TRBJ1-1; TRBD1 is a possible D gene (5 bases). Germline V gene lookup returns CDR1 SGHTA and CDR2 FQGNSA. This CDR3 is built from 11 residues. Between the trimmed V and J ends, which lost 6 bases and 10 bases, there was a span of 12 bases. CDR3: CASSLTGTAFF. DNA of the CDR3: TGTGCCAGCAGTCTGACCGGGACAGCTTTCTTT.

The chain combines TRBV10-3 with TRBJ2-1; 14 positions match TRBD2. Germline V gene lookup returns CDR1 ENHRY and CDR2 SYGVKD. Trimming cost V 3 bases and J 12 bases; bases outside gene matches: 10. CDR3 length equals 16 residues. In DNA, the CDR3 is TGTGCCATCAGTGATCCTGGGACTAGCGGGAGCGATGGGCAGTTCTTC. Amino acids: CAISDPGTSGSDGQFF.

This rearrangement joins TRBV20-1 to TRBJ2-3, with 9 positions matching TRBD1. This CDR3 has 16 amino acids. From germline, CDR1 is DFQATT and CDR2 SNEGSKA (reference sequence). Losses at the gene ends were 4 bases for V and 2 bases for J; bases not matched to a gene: 10. The CDR3 DNA is TGCAGTGCTACCCTGACGGACAGGGGCAACACAGATACGCAGTATTTT. It translates to CSATLTDRGNTDTQYF.

The CDR3 spells CASSQEHSSYEQYF. DNA for the CDR3: TGTGCCAGCAGCCAAGAGCACAGCTCCTACGAGCAGTACTTC. V usage is TRBV3-1 and J usage is TRBJ2-7; D is ambiguous. This CDR3 contains 14 residues. V shed 0 bases and J shed 0 bases, with 6 bases lying between them. CDR1 is LGHDT, CDR2 YNNKEL, per germline (reference sequence).

The chain couples TRBV12-3 or TRBV12-4 to TRBJ2-1; the D gene is possibly TRBD2 (5 bases). V gave up 4 bases and J gave up 2 bases, with 15 bases separating them. This CDR3 spans 16 amino acids. The CDR3 loop reads CASSSVRGNTYNEQFF. In DNA, the CDR3 is TGTGCCAGCAGTTCCGTTCGGGGTAATACCTACAATGAGCAGTTCTTC.